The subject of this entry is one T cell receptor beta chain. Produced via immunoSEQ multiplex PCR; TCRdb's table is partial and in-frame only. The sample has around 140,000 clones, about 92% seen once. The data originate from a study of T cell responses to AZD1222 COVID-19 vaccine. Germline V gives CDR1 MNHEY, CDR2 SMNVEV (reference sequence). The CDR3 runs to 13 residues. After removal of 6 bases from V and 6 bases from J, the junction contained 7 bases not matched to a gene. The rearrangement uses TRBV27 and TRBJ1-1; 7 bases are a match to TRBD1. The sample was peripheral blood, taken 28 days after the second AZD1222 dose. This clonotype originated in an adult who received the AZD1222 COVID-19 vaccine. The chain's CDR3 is CASSVYQGAEAFF. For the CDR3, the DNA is TGTGCCAGCAGCGTATATCAGGGGGCTGAAGCTTTCTTT.